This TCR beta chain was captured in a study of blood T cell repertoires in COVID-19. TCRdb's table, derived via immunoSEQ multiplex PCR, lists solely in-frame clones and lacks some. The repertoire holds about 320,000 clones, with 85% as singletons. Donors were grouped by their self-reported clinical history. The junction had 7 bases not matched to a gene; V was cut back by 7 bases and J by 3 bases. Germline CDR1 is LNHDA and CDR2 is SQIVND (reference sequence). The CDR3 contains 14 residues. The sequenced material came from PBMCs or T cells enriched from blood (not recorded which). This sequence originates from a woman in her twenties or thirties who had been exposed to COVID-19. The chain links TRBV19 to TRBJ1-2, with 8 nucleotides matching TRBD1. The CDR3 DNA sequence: TGTGCCAGTAACCTACAGGGGGTTGACTATGGCTACACCTTC. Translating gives CASNLQGVDYGYTF.